Each of the 29 T cell receptor beta chains below was sequenced from the same sample in a study of cytomegalovirus exposure and HLA in healthy donors. Researchers ran the PCR with 60 Vbeta and 13 Jbeta primers. Clones were sequenced by immunoSEQ multiplex PCR, and TCRdb holds only the in-frame ones, with some missing. This table has about 120,000 clones, 80% appearing once. Specimen: PBMCs. The receptor source for this set is a male donor in good health and CMV-seronegative.

CDR3 nucleotide sequence: TGTGCCAGCAGCTCCTCCCCCATGGAGGGTGAAAAACTGTTTTTT. It encodes CASSSSPMEGEKLFF. The chain carries TRBV7-8 and TRBJ1-4; D is unresolved. Germline loops: CDR1 SGHVS, CDR2 FQNEAQ. V shed 4 bases and J shed 7 bases, with 16 bases lying between them. The CDR3 consists of 15 residues.

Comments on this clone: This CDR3 is also generated by other DNA sequences in the sample. The rearrangement links TRBV7-9 to TRBJ1-6; 8 bases are a match to TRBD1. After removal of 1 base from V and 9 bases from J, the junction contained 2 bases not matched to a gene. The CDR3 totals 14 residues. Germline assignment: CDR1 SEHNR and CDR2 FQNEAQ (reference sequence). The CDR3 nucleotides read TGTGCCAGCAGCTTAGGACAGGGGAGTTCACCCCTCCACTTT. It codes for CASSLGQGSSPLHF.

The V call is TRBV5-6, the J call TRBJ2-7; TRBD2 matches 10 bases. V lost 1 base to trimming and J lost 4 bases; unmatched junction nucleotides: 5. The germline V gene has CDR1 SGHDT and CDR2 YYEEEE. CDR3 length: 15 residues. The CDR3 spells CASSLWRLAGYEQYF. The CDR3 bases are TGTGCCAGCAGCTTGTGGCGACTAGCGGGTTACGAGCAGTACTTC.

The V and J genes are TRBV5-1 and TRBJ2-7, with TRBD2 matching over 7 bases. The CDR3 contains 14 residues. The ends lost 2 bases at V and 5 bases at J; junction bases unmatched: 7. Per the germline V gene, CDR1 is SGHRS and CDR2 is YFSETQ. The CDR3 region is CASSFTRGVNEQYF. In nucleotides, the CDR3 is TGCGCCAGCAGCTTTACTCGGGGGGTCAACGAGCAGTACTTC.

V and J are TRBV7-9 and TRBJ1-1; the D is unclear. This CDR3 is 11 amino acids long. CDR1 is SEHNR, CDR2 FQNEAQ, per germline (reference sequence). V was cut by 1 base and J by 11 bases, with 8 bases left in between. The CDR3 is CASSLGQVAFF. In nucleotides, the CDR3 is TGTGCCAGCAGCTTAGGTCAGGTGGCTTTCTTT.

The V and J genes are TRBV25-1 and TRBJ1-2, with 8 bases identical to TRBD1. This CDR3 is 12 amino acids long. V gave up 4 bases and J gave up 8 bases; unmatched junction bases: 3. Looked up from germline, CDR1 is MGHDK and CDR2 is SYGVNS. The chain's CDR3 is CASSAQGGGYTF. The CDR3 nucleotides read TGTGCCAGCAGTGCACAGGGGGGCGGCTACACCTTC.

The chain joins TRBV28 to TRBJ1-5; D gene ambiguous. The CDR3 contains 11 residues. The germline CDR1 and CDR2 sequences are MDHEN and SYDVKM. V lost 3 bases and J 6 bases, leaving 3 bases between the germline ends. This CDR3 is CASSFGQPQHF. As DNA, the CDR3 is TGTGCCAGCAGTTTCGGTCAGCCCCAGCATTTT.

The chain carries TRBV7-9 and TRBJ2-2; D perhaps matches TRBD2 (5 bases). Trimming shortened V by 5 bases and J by 0 bases, and 16 bases separated the two germline ends. Per germline, CDR1 SEHNR and CDR2 FQNEAQ (reference sequence). The CDR3 sequence is 17 residues long. CDR3 DNA sequence: TGTGCCAGCAGCAAAAAAGGAGGTCCTACGAACACCGGGGAGCTGTTTTTT. This sequence encodes CASSKKGGPTNTGELFF. Complete variable domain (other parts from reference TRBV7-9 and TRBJ2-2): DTGVSQNPRHKITKRGQNVTFRCDPISEHNRLYWYRQTLGQGPEFLTYFQNEAQLEKSRLLSDRFSAERPKGSFSTLEIQRTEQGDSAMYLCASSKKGGPTNTGELFFGEGSRLTVL.

V usage is TRBV9 and J usage is TRBJ1-2; D is uncertain. V was shortened by 4 bases and J by 6 bases, with 7 bases between the two germline ends. There are 11 residues in the CDR3. Germline V lookup: CDR1 SGDLS, CDR2 YYNGEE. The CDR3, as DNA: TGTGCCAGCAGCAGTCGGGATGGCTACACCTTC. Its protein is CASSSRDGYTF.

The chain combines TRBV5-1 with TRBJ2-5; 10 bases line up with TRBD1. Germline V gene lookup returns CDR1 SGHRS and CDR2 YFSETQ. V lost 0 bases, J lost 4 bases, and 9 bases stayed unmatched. The CDR3 is 17 amino acids. CDR3 protein: CASSLAMGQGQRETQYF. The CDR3 nucleotides read TGCGCCAGCAGCTTGGCGATGGGACAGGGGCAGAGAGAGACCCAGTACTTC.

The V gene is TRBV19, the J gene TRBJ2-2; tentative D call: TRBD2 (5 bases). CDR3 length: 15 residues. Germline V gene data show CDR1 as LNHDA and CDR2 as SQIVND (reference sequence). V was cut by 5 bases and J by 5 bases, with 15 bases left in between. The CDR3 nucleotides read TGTGCCAGTAGTGGGCGGGCACGTCGGACCGGGGAGCTGTTTTTT. It encodes CASSGRARRTGELFF.

The chain has TRBV9 and TRBJ2-1; D is perhaps TRBD2 (5 bases). CDR3 length: 14 amino acids. The V end was cut by 5 bases, the J end by 5 bases, with 14 bases between. The V gene's germline CDR1 is SGDLS and CDR2 YYNGEE. The CDR3 nucleotides are TGTGCCAGCAGTCCCAACAGCGGCCACAATGAGCAGTTCTTC. Protein product: CASSPNSGHNEQFF.

This clone has only a few counts. The DNA for the CDR3 is TGTGCCAGCAGCCTAGCGGGGGGGACTACGATCCAAGAGACCCAGTACTTC. Translating gives CASSLAGGTTIQETQYF. The chain couples TRBV28 to TRBJ2-5; 12 bases align to TRBD2. The germline V gene has CDR1 MDHEN and CDR2 SYDVKM. The J segment lost 1 base and the V segment lost 6 bases, leaving 9 bases of the junction unmatched. This CDR3 spans 17 amino acids. Filled out from reference TRBV28 and TRBJ2-5, the complete variable domain reads DVKVTQSSRYLVKRTGEKVFLECVQDMDHENMFWYRQDPGLGLRLIYFSYDVKMKEKGDIPEGYSVSREKKERFSLILESASTNQTSMYLCASSLAGGTTIQETQYFGPGTRLLVL.

CDR3 sequence (DNA): TGTGCCAGCAGCGTCCTAGCGGGTTCCTCTCGCGAGCAGTACTTC. Protein sequence: CASSVLAGSSREQYF. The chain carries TRBV11-2 and TRBJ2-7; 8 positions agree with TRBD2. The CDR3 loop spans 15 amino acids. The germline CDR1 and CDR2 sequences are SGHAT and FQNNGV. V was pared by 5 bases and J by 6 bases, with 12 bases of the junction left unmatched. The whole variable domain, remainder taken from reference TRBV11-2 and TRBJ2-7, is EAGVAQSPRYKIIEKRQSVAFWCNPISGHATLYWYQQILGQGPKLLIQFQNNGVVDDSQLPKDRFSAERLKGVDSTLKIQPAKLEDSAVYLCASSVLAGSSREQYFGPGTRLTVT.

This clone was recorded only once. CDR3 sequence: CASSFVQGLTEAFF. CDR3 sequence (DNA): TGTGCCAGCAGCTTCGTCCAGGGGCTCACTGAAGCTTTCTTT. This chain uses TRBV11-2 with TRBJ1-1, with D perhaps matching TRBD1 (6 bases). The length of the CDR3 is 14 residues. The germline V gene encodes CDR1 SGHAT and CDR2 FQNNGV. V was clipped by 3 bases and J by 4 bases, with 12 bases between them.

The CDR3: CASSPATGITYEQYF. The CDR3 DNA reads TGTGCCAGTAGTCCGGCGACAGGAATTACCTACGAGCAGTACTTC. The chain has TRBV19 and TRBJ2-7; perhaps TRBD1 as D (6 bases). Germline CDR1 and CDR2: LNHDA and SQIVND (reference sequence). Trimming removed 5 bases from V and 2 bases from J, with 16 bases in between. CDR3 size: 15 residues.

The rearrangement uses TRBV28 and TRBJ1-5, with TRBD1 matching 10 bases. The CDR3 consists of 16 residues. Trimming at V came to 7 bases and at J to 4 bases, leaving 10 bases not matched to a gene. Germline-derived CDR1 and CDR2 are MDHEN and SYDVKM. This chain's CDR3 is CASTPGTGVINQPQHF. Written as DNA, the CDR3 is TGTGCCAGCACCCCCGGGACAGGGGTGATTAATCAGCCCCAGCATTTT.

Of note for this clone: One end of the junction varies from germline; a read error may be responsible. V usage is TRBV7-9 and J usage is TRBJ1-3, with D unclear. From germline, CDR1 is SEHNR and CDR2 FQNEAQ (reference sequence). This CDR3 has 14 amino acids. The CDR3 protein is CSSIDTSSGNTIYF. CDR3 nucleotides: TGTTCCAGCATTGACACGAGCTCTGGAAACACCATATATTTT.

This chain's CDR3 is CAWSVGVRDFVDTQYF. The CDR3 region has the DNA TGTGCCTGGAGTGTAGGGGTCCGTGACTTTGTGGATACGCAGTATTTT. The V gene is TRBV30, the J gene TRBJ2-3, with D tentatively TRBD1 (5 bases). The germline gives CDR1 GTSNPN, CDR2 SVGIG (reference sequence). The CDR3 covers 16 residues. V dropped 0 bases and J dropped 6 bases, with 19 bases sitting between them.

V gene TRBV14 combines with J gene TRBJ1-3, with 7 positions matching TRBD1. This CDR3 has 16 residues. Germline assignment: CDR1 SGHDN and CDR2 FVKESK. The V gene end was trimmed by 4 bases and the J gene end by 4 bases; junction bases not matched to a gene: 10. The CDR3 DNA sequence: TGTGCCAGCAGCCGCTGGAAAGGGGGCTCGGGAAACACCATATATTTT. This translates into CASSRWKGGSGNTIYF.

The chain combines TRBV6-6 with TRBJ2-2, with D perhaps matching TRBD1 (6 bases). Germline CDR1 reads MNHNY; CDR2 reads SVGAGI (reference sequence). CDR3 size: 16 residues. V was trimmed by 0 bases and J by 9 bases, leaving 17 bases between them. CDR3 protein: CASSYSSSNQGRELFF. The CDR3 DNA reads as TGTGCCAGCAGTTACTCTTCCTCGAACCAGGGGAGGGAGCTGTTTTTT.

This chain links TRBV6-4 with TRBJ2-1; 9 nucleotides agree with TRBD2. J was trimmed by 2 bases and V by 3 bases; bases with no gene match: 2. The CDR3 sequence is 15 residues long. Germline lookup yields CDR1 MRHNA and CDR2 SNTAGT. CDR3 region: CASSDSGSPYNEQFF. The DNA for the CDR3 is TGTGCCAGCAGTGATAGCGGGAGCCCCTACAATGAGCAGTTCTTC.

V usage is TRBV5-4 and J usage is TRBJ1-1, with D hard to call. This CDR3 region has 13 residues. V was pared by 3 bases and J by 3 bases, with 9 bases between. Germline CDR1 SGHNT, CDR2 YYREEE (reference sequence). Here the CDR3 reads CASSSRIDTEAFF. For the CDR3, the DNA is TGTGCCAGCAGCTCCCGTATAGACACTGAAGCTTTCTTT.

In this sample, this clone turned up once. The chain joins TRBV7-2 to TRBJ2-7; 7 bases match TRBD1. From germline, CDR1 is SGHTA and CDR2 FQGNSA. The CDR3 is made up of 14 amino acids. V was pared by 5 bases and J by 2 bases, with 6 bases of the junction left unmatched. The CDR3 spells CASSPQGQTYEQYF. CDR3 nucleotide sequence: TGTGCCAGCAGCCCCCAGGGACAGACCTACGAGCAGTACTTC. Based on the CDR3 plus reference TRBV7-2 and TRBJ2-7, the full variable domain is GAGVSQSPSNKVTEKGKDVELRCDPISGHTALYWYRQSLGQGLEFLIYFQGNSAPDKSGLPSDRFSAERTGGSVSTLTIQRTQQEDSAVYLCASSPQGQTYEQYFGPGTRLTVT.

CDR3 sequence reads: CASSPGTNYEQYF. DNA of the CDR3: TGTGCCAGCAGCCCCGGGACAAATTACGAGCAGTACTTC. The V gene is TRBV11-3, the J gene TRBJ2-7; perhaps TRBD1 as D (6 bases). This CDR3 contains 13 residues. Germline-derived CDR1 and CDR2 are SGHNT and YENEEA. V gave up 5 bases and J gave up 4 bases, with 12 bases separating them.

The gene calls are TRBV19 and TRBJ2-7, with TRBD1 matching 9 bases. Per germline, CDR1 LNHDA and CDR2 SQIVND (reference sequence). V shed 6 bases and J 6 bases; nucleotides not matched to a gene: 9. The CDR3 is 14 amino acids. CDR3 nucleotide sequence: TGTGCCAGTAGCCCCGGGACAGGGCCCTTCGAGCAGTACTTC. Residues: CASSPGTGPFEQYF.

The rearrangement uses TRBV6-5 and TRBJ1-1, with 7 bases aligning to TRBD1. CDR3 length: 15 residues. V lost 2 bases and J lost 4; bases outside the gene matches: 7. Germline V CDR1 and CDR2: MNHEY, SVGAGI. As DNA, the CDR3 is TGTGCCAGCAGTTACCGCGACAGGGCGGGCACTGAAGCTTTCTTT. It specifies CASSYRDRAGTEAFF.

The rearrangement links TRBV13 to TRBJ1-2, with TRBD1 identical over 10 bases. The CDR3 is 15 amino acids. V dropped 3 bases and J dropped 8; count of bases not matched to a gene: 9. The germline V gene has CDR1 PRHDT and CDR2 FYEKMQ (reference sequence). This CDR3 reads CASSLTGTGAEGYTF. In nucleotides, the CDR3 is TGTGCCAGCAGCTTGACCGGGACAGGGGCAGAGGGCTACACCTTC.

A single count supports this clone. The rearrangement joins TRBV19 to TRBJ1-5, with D possibly TRBD1 on 5 matching bases. V lost 3 bases and J lost 0, with 6 bases in between. The germline V gene has CDR1 LNHDA and CDR2 SQIVND (reference sequence). The length of the CDR3 is 14 residues. In nucleotides, the CDR3 is TGTGCCAGTAGTATTAGGGGTAGCAATCAGCCCCAGCATTTT. Protein sequence: CASSIRGSNQPQHF. The whole variable domain, remainder taken from reference TRBV19 and TRBJ1-5, is DGGITQSPKYLFRKEGQNVTLSCEQNLNHDAMYWYRQDPGQGLRLIYYSQIVNDFQKGDIAEGYSVSREKKESFPLTVTSAQKNPTAFYLCASSIRGSNQPQHFGDGTRLSIL.